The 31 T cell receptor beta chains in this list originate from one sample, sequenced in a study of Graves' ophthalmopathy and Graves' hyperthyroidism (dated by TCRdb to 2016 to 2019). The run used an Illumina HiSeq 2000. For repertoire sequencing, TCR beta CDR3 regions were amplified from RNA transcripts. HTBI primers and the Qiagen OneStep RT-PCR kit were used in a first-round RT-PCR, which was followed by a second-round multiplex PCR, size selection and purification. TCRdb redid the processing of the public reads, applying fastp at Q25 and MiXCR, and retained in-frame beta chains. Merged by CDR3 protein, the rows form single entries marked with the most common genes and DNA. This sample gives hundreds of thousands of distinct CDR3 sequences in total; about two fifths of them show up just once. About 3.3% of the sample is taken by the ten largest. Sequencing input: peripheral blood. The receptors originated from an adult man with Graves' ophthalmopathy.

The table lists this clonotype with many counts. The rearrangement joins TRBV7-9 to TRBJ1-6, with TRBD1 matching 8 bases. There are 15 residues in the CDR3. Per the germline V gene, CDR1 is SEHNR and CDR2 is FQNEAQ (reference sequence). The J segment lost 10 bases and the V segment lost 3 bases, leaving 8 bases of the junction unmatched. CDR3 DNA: TGTGCCAGCAGCTTGGCAGGGGGCGGGTCGTCACCCCTCCACTTT. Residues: CASSLAGGGSSPLHF.

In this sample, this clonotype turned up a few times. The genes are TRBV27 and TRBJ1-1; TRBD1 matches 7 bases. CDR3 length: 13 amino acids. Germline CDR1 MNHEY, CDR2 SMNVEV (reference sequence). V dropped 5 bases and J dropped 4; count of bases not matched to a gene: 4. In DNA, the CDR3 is TGTGCCAGCAGTCACGGGACAGCCACTGAAGCTTTCTTT. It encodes CASSHGTATEAFF.

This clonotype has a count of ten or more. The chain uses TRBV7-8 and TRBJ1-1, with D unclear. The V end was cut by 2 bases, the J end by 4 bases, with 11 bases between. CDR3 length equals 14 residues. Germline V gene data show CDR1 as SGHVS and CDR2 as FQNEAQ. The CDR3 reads CASSLSVGGTEAFF. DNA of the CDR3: TGTGCCAGCAGCTTAAGTGTTGGCGGCACTGAAGCTTTCTTT.

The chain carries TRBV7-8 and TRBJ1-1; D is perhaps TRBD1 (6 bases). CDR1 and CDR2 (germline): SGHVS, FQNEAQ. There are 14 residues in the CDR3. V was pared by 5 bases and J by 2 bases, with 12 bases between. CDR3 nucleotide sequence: TGTGCCAGCAGCGCCACAGGGACCAACACTGAAGCTTTCTTT. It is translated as CASSATGTNTEAFF.

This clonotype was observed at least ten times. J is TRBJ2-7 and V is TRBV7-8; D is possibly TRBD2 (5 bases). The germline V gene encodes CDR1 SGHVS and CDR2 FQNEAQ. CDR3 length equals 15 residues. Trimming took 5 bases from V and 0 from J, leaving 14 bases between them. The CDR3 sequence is CASSEGIRSSYEQYF. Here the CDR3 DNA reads TGTGCCAGCAGCGAGGGAATACGGAGCTCCTACGAGCAGTACTTC.

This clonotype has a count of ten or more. Here the CDR3 DNA reads TGTGCCAGCAGCTTAATTGAAGTCACTGAAGCTTTCTTT. Residues: CASSLIEVTEAFF. The chain uses TRBV5-5 and TRBJ1-1; D is unresolved. V was shortened by 2 bases and J by 4 bases, with 9 bases between the two germline ends. The CDR3 is 13 amino acids. Germline CDR1 SGHKS, CDR2 YYEKEE (reference sequence).

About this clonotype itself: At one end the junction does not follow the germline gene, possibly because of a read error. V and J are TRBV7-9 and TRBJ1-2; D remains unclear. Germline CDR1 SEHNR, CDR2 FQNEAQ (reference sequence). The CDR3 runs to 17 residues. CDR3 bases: TGCGCCAGCAGTCCCCGAGAACGAGGGAAGAAAGGCTATGGCTACACCTTC. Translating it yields CASSPRERGKKGYGYTF.

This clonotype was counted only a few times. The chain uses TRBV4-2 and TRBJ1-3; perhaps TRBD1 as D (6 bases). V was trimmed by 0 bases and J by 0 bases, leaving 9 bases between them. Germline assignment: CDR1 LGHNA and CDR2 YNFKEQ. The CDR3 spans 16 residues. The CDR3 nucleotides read TGTGCCAGCAGCCAAGAGGGGGCGTTCTCTGGAAACACCATATATTTT. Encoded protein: CASSQEGAFSGNTIYF.

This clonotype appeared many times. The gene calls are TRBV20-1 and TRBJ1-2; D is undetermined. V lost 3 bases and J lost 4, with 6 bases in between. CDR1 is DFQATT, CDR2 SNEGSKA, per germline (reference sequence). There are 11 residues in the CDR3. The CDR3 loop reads CSARYSYGYTF. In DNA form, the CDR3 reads TGCAGTGCTAGGTACAGCTATGGCTACACCTTC.

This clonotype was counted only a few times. The CDR3 sequence: CASSEGTASYEQYF. In DNA form, the CDR3 reads TGTGCCAGCTCGGAAGGGACAGCATCCTACGAGCAGTACTTC. This chain connects TRBV18 to TRBJ2-7, with TRBD1 matching 7 bases. Looked up from germline, CDR1 is KGHSH and CDR2 is LQKENI. J gave up 1 base and V 6 bases, and 6 bases lay outside the gene matches. The CDR3 runs to 14 residues.

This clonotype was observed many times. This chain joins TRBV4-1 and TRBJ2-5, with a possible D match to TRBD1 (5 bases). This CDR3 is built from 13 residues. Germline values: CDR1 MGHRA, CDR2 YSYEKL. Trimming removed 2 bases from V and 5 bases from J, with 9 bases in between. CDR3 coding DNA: TGCGCCAGCAGCCAAATGGGGCTCGAGACCCAGTACTTC. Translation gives CASSQMGLETQYF.

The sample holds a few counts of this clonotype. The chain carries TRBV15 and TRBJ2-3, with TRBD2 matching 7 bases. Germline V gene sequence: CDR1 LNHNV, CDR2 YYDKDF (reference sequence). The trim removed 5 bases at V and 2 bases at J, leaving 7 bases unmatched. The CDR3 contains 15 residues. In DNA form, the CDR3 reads TGTGCCACCAGCTCCCCGGGGGGTCTCACAGATACGCAGTATTTT. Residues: CATSSPGGLTDTQYF.

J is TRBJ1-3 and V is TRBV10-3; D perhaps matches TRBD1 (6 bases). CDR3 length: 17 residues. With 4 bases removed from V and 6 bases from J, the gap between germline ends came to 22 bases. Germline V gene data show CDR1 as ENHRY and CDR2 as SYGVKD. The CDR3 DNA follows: TGTGCCATCAGTGGTGGCGGGGTAGCGGGGGCCGAAAACACCATATATTTT. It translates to CAISGGGVAGAENTIYF.

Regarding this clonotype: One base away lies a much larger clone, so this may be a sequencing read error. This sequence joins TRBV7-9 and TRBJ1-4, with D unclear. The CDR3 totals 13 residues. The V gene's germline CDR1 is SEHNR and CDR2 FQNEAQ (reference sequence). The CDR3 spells CGSSNRQLEKLFF. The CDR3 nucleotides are TGTGGCAGCAGCAACCGGCAGCTTGAAAAACTGTTTTTT.

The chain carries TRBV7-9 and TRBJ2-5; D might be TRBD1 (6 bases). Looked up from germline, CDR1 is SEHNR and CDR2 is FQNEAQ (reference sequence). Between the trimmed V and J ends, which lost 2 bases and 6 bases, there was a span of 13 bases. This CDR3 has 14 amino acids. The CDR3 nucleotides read TGTGCCAGCAGCTTAACCCAGGGGTGGAAGACCCAGTACTTC. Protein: CASSLTQGWKTQYF. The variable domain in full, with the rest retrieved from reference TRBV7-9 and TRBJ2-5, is DTGVSQNPRHKITKRGQNVTFRCDPISEHNRLYWYRQTLGQGPEFLTYFQNEAQLEKSRLLSDRFSAERPKGSFSTLEIQRTEQGDSAMYLCASSLTQGWKTQYFGPGTRLLVL.

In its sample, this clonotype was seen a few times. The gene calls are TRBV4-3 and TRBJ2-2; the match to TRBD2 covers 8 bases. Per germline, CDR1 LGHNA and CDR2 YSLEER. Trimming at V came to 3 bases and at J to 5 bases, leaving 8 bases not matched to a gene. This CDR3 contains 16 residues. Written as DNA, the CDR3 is TGCGCCAGCAGCCAGCCGGCGGGGGGCCGAACCGGGGAGCTGTTTTTT. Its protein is CASSQPAGGRTGELFF.

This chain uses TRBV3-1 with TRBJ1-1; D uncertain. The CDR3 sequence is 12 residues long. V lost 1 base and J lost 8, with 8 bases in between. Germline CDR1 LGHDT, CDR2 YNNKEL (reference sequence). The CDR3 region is CASSQGTLEAFF. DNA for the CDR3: TGTGCCAGCAGCCAAGGTACGCTCGAAGCTTTCTTT. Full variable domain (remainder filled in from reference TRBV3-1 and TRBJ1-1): DTAVSQTPKYLVTQMGNDKSIKCEQNLGHDTMYWYKQDSKKFLKIMFSYNNKELIINETVPNRFSPKSPDKAHLNLHINSLELGDSAVYFCASSQGTLEAFFGQGTRLTVV.

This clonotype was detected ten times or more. CDR3 sequence reads: CASSGKAGEGYEQYF. Here the CDR3 DNA reads TGTGCCAGCAGCGGGAAGGCAGGGGAGGGGTACGAGCAGTACTTC. The chain uses TRBV9 and TRBJ2-7; D is perhaps TRBD2 (7 bases). The ends were cut back, 3 bases at V and 4 bases at J, with 17 bases in the middle. This CDR3 has 15 amino acids. Germline loops: CDR1 SGDLS, CDR2 YYNGEE. Full variable domain (missing parts from reference TRBV9 and TRBJ2-7): DSGVTQTPKHLITATGQRVTLRCSPRSGDLSVYWYQQSLDQGLQFLIQYYNGEERAKGNILERFSAQQFPDLHSELNLSSLELGDSALYFCASSGKAGEGYEQYFGPGTRLTVT.

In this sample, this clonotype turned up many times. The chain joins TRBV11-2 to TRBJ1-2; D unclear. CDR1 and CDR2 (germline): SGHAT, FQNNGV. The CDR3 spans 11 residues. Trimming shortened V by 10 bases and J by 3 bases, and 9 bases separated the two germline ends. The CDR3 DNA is TGTGCCATCCGGGCGGACTATGGCTACACCTTC. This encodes CAIRADYGYTF.

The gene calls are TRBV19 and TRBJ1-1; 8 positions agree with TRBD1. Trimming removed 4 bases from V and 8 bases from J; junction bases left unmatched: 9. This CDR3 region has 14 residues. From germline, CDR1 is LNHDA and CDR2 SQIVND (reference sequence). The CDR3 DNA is TGTGCCAGTAGTACCAATAACAGGGGGGCCGAAGCTTTCTTT. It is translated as CASSTNNRGAEAFF.

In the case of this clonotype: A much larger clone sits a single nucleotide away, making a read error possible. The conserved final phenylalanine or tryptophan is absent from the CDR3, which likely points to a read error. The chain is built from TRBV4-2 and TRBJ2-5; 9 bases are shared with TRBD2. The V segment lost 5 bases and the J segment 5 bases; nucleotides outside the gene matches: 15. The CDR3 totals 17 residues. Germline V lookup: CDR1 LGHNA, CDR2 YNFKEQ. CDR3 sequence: CASSLAVAGVDGETQYC. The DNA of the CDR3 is TGTGCCAGCAGCTTAGCTGTAGCGGGGGTCGATGGGGAGACCCAGTACTGC.

Here the CDR3 reads CASSLTAAMELFF. The CDR3 DNA sequence: TGTGCCAGCAGTTTAACTGCAGCCATGGAGCTGTTTTTT. This chain connects TRBV25-1 to TRBJ2-2; D is uncertain. The CDR3 is 13 amino acids. The V gene's germline CDR1 is MGHDK and CDR2 SYGVNS. Trimming took 5 bases from V and 10 from J, leaving 14 bases between them.

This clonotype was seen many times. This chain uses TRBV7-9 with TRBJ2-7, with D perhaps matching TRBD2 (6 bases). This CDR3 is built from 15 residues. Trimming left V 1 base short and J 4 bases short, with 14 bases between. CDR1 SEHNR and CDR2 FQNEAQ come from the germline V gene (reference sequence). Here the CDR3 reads CASSLVAVDLYEQYF. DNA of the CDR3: TGTGCCAGCAGCTTAGTAGCGGTCGACCTATACGAGCAGTACTTC. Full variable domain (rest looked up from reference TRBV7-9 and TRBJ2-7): DTGVSQNPRHKITKRGQNVTFRCDPISEHNRLYWYRQTLGQGPEFLTYFQNEAQLEKSRLLSDRFSAERPKGSFSTLEIQRTEQGDSAMYLCASSLVAVDLYEQYFGPGTRLTVT.

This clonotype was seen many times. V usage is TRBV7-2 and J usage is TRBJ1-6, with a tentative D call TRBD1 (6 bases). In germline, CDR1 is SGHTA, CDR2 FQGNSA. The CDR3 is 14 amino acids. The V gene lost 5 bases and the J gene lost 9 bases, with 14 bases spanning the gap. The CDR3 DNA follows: TGTGCCAGCAGCCCGATGGGGGGCTTTTCACCCCTCCACTTT. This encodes CASSPMGGFSPLHF.

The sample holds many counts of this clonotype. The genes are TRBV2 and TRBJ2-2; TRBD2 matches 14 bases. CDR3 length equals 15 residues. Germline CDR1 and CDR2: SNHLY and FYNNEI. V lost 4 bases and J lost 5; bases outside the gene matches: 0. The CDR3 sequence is CASSGTSGRTGELFF. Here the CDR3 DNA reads TGTGCCAGCAGTGGGACTAGCGGGAGGACCGGGGAGCTGTTTTTT.

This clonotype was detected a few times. CDR3 DNA: TGTGCCAGCAGCCAGGGGTCGATGGAGGAAAAACTGTTTTTT. This sequence encodes CASSQGSMEEKLFF. The V gene is TRBV3-1, the J gene TRBJ1-4, with D hard to call. V lost 3 bases and J 8 bases, leaving 13 bases between the germline ends. The CDR3 runs to 14 residues. Germline V gene data show CDR1 as LGHDT and CDR2 as YNNKEL (reference sequence).

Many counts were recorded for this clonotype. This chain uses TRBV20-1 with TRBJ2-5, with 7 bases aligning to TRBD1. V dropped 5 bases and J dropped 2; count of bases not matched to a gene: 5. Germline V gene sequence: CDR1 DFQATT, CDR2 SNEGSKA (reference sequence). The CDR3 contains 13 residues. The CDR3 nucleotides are TGCAGTGCTTGGGACAGCCTTCAAGAGACCCAGTACTTC. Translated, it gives CSAWDSLQETQYF.

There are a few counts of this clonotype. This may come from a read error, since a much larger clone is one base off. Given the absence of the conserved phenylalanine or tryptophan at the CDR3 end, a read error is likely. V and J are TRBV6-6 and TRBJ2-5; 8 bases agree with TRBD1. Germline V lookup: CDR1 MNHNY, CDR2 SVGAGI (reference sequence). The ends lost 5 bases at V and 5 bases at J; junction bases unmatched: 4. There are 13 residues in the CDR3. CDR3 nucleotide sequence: TGTGCCAGCAGTCCCGACAGGGGCGAGACCCAGTACTGC. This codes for CASSPDRGETQYC.

The CDR3 DNA reads TGCAGCGTTGAAACAGGGGGCAAGTATGGCTACACCTTC. Translating gives CSVETGGKYGYTF. This chain connects TRBV29-1 to TRBJ1-2; 9 bases are a match to TRBD1. The CDR3 has 13 residues. With 2 bases clipped from V and 5 bases from J, the junction kept 3 bases outside the gene matches. Germline loops: CDR1 SQVTM, CDR2 ANQGSEA.

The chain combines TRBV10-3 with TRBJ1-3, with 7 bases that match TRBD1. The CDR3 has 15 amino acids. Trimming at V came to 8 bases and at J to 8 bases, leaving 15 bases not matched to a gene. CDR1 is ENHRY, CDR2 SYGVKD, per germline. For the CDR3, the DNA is TGTGCCATCGGTCGTTGGGACAGCTATGGCTACACCATATATTTT. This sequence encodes CAIGRWDSYGYTIYF.

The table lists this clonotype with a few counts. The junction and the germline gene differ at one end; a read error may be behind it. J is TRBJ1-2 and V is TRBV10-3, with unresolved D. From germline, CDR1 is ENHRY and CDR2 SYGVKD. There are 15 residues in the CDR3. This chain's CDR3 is CASSYSRRSNYGYTF. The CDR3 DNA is TGTGCCAGCAGTTACTCGAGGAGAAGCAACTATGGCTACACCTTC.